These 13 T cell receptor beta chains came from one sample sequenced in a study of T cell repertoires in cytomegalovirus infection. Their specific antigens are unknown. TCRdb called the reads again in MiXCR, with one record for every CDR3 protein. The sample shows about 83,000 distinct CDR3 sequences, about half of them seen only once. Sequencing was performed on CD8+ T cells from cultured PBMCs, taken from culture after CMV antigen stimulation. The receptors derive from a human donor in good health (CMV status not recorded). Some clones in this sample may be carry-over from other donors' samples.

CDR3 loop: CASSSVIDFYGYTF. As DNA, the CDR3 is TGTGCCAGCAGTTCAGTTATTGATTTCTATGGCTACACCTTC. This chain connects TRBV6-2 or TRBV6-3 to TRBJ1-2; D gene ambiguous. Germline loops: CDR1 MNHEY, CDR2 SVGEGT. V was shortened by 4 bases and J by 4 bases, with 13 bases between the two germline ends. The CDR3 covers 14 residues.

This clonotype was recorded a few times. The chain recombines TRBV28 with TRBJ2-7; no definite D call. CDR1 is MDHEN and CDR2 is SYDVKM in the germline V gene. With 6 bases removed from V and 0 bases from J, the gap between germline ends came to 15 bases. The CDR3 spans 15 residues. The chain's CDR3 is CASSPRRQSSYEQYF. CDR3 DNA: TGTGCCAGCAGCCCTAGACGGCAGAGCTCCTACGAGCAGTACTTC.

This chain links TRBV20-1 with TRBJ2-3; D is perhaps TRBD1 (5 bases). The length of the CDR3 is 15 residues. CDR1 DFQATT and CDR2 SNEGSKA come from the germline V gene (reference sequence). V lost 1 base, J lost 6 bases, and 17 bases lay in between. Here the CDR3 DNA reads TGCAGTGCTAGAGTTGAGCTCTCGGCAGGGGATACGCAGTATTTT. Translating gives CSARVELSAGDTQYF.

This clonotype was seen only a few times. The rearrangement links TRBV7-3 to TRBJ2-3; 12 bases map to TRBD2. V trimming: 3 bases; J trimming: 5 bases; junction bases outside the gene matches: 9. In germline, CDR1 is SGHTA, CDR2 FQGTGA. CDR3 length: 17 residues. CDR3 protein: CASSLSTSGGWKDTQYF. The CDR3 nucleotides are TGTGCCAGCAGCTTGTCTACTAGCGGGGGGTGGAAAGATACGCAGTATTTT.

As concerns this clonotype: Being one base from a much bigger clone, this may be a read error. The CDR3 here is CATNLASNTGELFF. The CDR3 region has the DNA TGTGCCACCAACCTAGCGTCGAACACCGGGGAGCTGTTTTTT. The chain combines TRBV7-2 with TRBJ2-2, with a tentative D call TRBD2 (6 bases). Trimming shortened V by 10 bases and J by 0 bases, and 12 bases separated the two germline ends. The germline V gene encodes CDR1 SGHTA and CDR2 FQGNSA. The CDR3 length is 14 residues.

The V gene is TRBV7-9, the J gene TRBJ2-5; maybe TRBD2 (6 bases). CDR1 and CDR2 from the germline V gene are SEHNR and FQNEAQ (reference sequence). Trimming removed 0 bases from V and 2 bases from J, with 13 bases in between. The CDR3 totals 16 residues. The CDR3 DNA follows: TGTGCCAGCAGCTTAGCGCAAAGTAGCGGTCAAGAGACCCAGTACTTC. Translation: CASSLAQSSGQETQYF.

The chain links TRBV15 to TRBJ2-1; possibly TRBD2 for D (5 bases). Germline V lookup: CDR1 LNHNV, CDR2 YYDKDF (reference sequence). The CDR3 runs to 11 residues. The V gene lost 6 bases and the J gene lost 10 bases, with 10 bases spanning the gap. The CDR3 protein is CATRAGIEQFF. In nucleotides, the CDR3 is TGTGCCACCAGGGCCGGGATCGAGCAGTTCTTC.

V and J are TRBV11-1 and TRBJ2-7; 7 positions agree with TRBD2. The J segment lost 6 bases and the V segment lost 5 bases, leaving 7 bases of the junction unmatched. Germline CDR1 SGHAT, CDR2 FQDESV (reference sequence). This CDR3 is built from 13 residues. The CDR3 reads CASSEAGTSEQYF. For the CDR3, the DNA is TGTGCCAGCAGCGAAGCGGGAACCAGCGAGCAGTACTTC.

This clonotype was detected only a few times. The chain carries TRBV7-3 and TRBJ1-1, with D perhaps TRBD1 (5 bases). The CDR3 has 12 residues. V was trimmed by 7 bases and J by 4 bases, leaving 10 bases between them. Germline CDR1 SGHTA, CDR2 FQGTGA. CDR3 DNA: TGTGCCAGCAAAGGGGAGGGCACTGAAGCTTTCTTT. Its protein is CASKGEGTEAFF.

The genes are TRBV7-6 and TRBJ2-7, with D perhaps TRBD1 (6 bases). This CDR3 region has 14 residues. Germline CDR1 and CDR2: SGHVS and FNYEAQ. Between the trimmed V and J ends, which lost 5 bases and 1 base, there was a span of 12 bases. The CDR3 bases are TGTGCCAGCAGCCGAATACAGGGATCCTACGAGCAGTACTTC. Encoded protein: CASSRIQGSYEQYF.

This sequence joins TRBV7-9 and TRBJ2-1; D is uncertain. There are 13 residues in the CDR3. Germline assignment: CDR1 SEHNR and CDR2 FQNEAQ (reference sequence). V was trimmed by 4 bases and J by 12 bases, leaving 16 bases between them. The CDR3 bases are TGTGCCAGCAGCTCCGAAGCTAACTCATGGCAGTTCTTC. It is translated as CASSSEANSWQFF.

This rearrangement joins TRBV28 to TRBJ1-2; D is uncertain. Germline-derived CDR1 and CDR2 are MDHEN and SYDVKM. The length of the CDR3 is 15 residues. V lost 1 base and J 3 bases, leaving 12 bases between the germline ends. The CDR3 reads CASSLYQTPDYGYTF. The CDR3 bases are TGTGCCAGCAGTTTATACCAGACCCCGGACTATGGCTACACCTTC.

CDR3 in amino acids: CASSPLRTGDNEQFF. The CDR3 DNA is TGTGCCAGCAGCCCTTTAAGGACAGGGGACAATGAGCAGTTCTTC. J is TRBJ2-1 and V is TRBV14, with 9 bases aligning to TRBD1. CDR1 and CDR2 from the germline V gene are SGHDN and FVKESK. The V and J ends lost 4 bases and 5 bases, in that order; junction bases with no gene match: 6. This CDR3 is 15 amino acids long.